The clone carrying this T cell receptor beta chain was found a few times. The target antigen is unknown. The identical CDR3 is also encoded by other nucleotide sequences in the sample. The data stem from a study of shared clonotypes between healthy human individuals. Study-level results: Sampling included only blood; tissue repertoires likely differ.

The J segment lost 4 bases and the V segment lost 8 bases, leaving 4 bases of the junction unmatched. The germline V gene has CDR1 SNHLY and CDR2 FYNNEI. The CDR3 has 14 amino acids. The donor population consisted of healthy HIV-negative adults with no recent acute infections or vaccinations. Produced via immunoSEQ multiplex PCR; TCRdb's table is partial and in-frame only. The table includes roughly 700,000 clones, around two thirds detected once. This chain connects TRBV2 to TRBJ2-1, with TRBD2 matching 11 bases. The TCR comes from a woman in her thirties in good health. Material for sequencing was memory CD4+ T cells sorted from blood. As to subset: CD45RA-negative fraction. CDR3 DNA: TGTGCCAGCGGAGGGACTAGCGGTTACAATGAGCAGTTCTTC. Its protein is CASGGTSGYNEQFF. The variable domain in full, with the rest retrieved from reference TRBV2 and TRBJ2-1, is EPEVTQTPSHQVTQMGQEVILRCVPISNHLYFYWYRQILGQKVEFLVSFYNNEISEKSEIFDDQFSVERPDGSNFTLKIRSTKLEDSAMYFCASGGTSGYNEQFFGPGTRLTVL.